This TCR beta chain stems from a study of regulatory T cells in long-lasting Graves disease. Through Arm-PCR of CDR3 regions and iRepertoire HTBI primers, TCR beta libraries were built. Per the authors' pipeline: Sample data revealed about 62 TRBV and some 13 TRBJ segments. TCRdb itself ran the multiplex PCR reads through MiXCR, one entry per CDR3 protein. The V and J calls come from TCRdb's annotation, not from the publication. There are 350,000 to 450,000 distinct CDR3 sequences in the sample; 20% to 25% occur only once, and around an eighth lies in the top ten. V was pared by 1 base and J by 3 bases, with 12 bases between. Germline V gives CDR1 DFQATT, CDR2 SNEGSKA (reference sequence). The CDR3 consists of 14 residues. Many counts were recorded for this clonotype. Its target is unknown. Regarding the study as a whole: TRBV28, TRBJ1-2 and TRBJ2-5 were segments that persistent disease favored. The sample size was small, and this may have reduced accuracy.

Time point described: persistent/refractory GD, antithyroid drugs over 5 years with positive TRAb. From PBMCs, RNA was extracted and then used to make the TCR library. This chain connects TRBV20-1 to TRBJ1-1; tentative D call: TRBD1 (5 bases). Material: peripheral blood mononuclear cells (PBMCs), obtained when the disease was refractory, from a patient treated with antithyroid drugs. The sequence derives from a female donor with Graves disease. CDR3 in DNA: TGCAGTGCTAGAGTCGGCAGGGTCGACACTGAAGCTTTCTTT. Translated, it gives CSARVGRVDTEAFF.